Each of the 26 T cell receptor beta chains below was sequenced from the same sample in a study of shared clonotypes between healthy human individuals. It was CD45RO-negative cells, positively selected for CCR7, that made up naive CD8 cells, with terminally differentiated effector memory CD45RA+ cells excluded. Using immunoSEQ multiplex PCR, the repertoire was profiled, and TCRdb retains in-frame clones only, with some absent. The repertoire has about 2 million clones, 85% to 95% of them found once; the top ten carry roughly 1%. The specimen sequenced was naive CD8+ T cells sorted from blood. The source is a young man in good health.

The rearrangement uses TRBV27 and TRBJ2-3; a possible D gene is TRBD2 (6 bases). This CDR3 region has 15 residues. V lost 5 bases to trimming and J lost 4 bases, with 16 bases between them. The germline V gene encodes CDR1 MNHEY and CDR2 SMNVEV (reference sequence). This CDR3 reads CASSRGWGDADTQYF. CDR3 coding DNA: TGTGCCAGCAGTCGCGGGTGGGGGGATGCAGATACGCAGTATTTT.

The V gene is TRBV2, the J gene TRBJ2-3; D ambiguous. The CDR3 runs 13 residues. Trimming removed 4 bases at V and 2 bases at J, with 7 bases between. Germline CDR1 and CDR2: SNHLY and FYNNEI. The CDR3: CASSGSHTDTQYF. In DNA, the CDR3 is TGTGCCAGCAGTGGCTCCCACACAGATACGCAGTATTTT.

The rearrangement uses TRBV28 and TRBJ1-2, with D unresolved. The CDR3 sequence is 14 residues long. V was clipped by 8 bases and J by 5 bases, with 18 bases between them. Per the germline V gene, CDR1 is MDHEN and CDR2 is SYDVKM. The CDR3: CASSSLGTAYGYTF. The CDR3 bases are TGTGCCAGCTCTTCGTTGGGTACTGCATATGGCTACACCTTC.

J is TRBJ2-7 and V is TRBV19; 8 bases fit TRBD2. V shed 5 bases and J 2 bases; nucleotides not matched to a gene: 8. The CDR3 is 15 amino acids. Germline CDR1 is LNHDA and CDR2 is SQIVND (reference sequence). DNA of the CDR3: TGTGCCAGTAGTCTCACTAGCGGAATTACCTACGAGCAGTACTTC. Encoded protein: CASSLTSGITYEQYF.

This clone was detected once. This chain joins TRBV6-5 and TRBJ1-6; D perhaps matches TRBD1 (6 bases). V was cut by 2 bases and J by 12 bases, with 17 bases left in between. Germline V lookup: CDR1 MNHEY, CDR2 SVGAGI. The CDR3 has 15 residues. The CDR3 is CASSYRTRGLLPLHF. CDR3 DNA sequence: TGTGCCAGCAGTTACCGGACCAGGGGTTTGTTACCCCTCCACTTT.

This chain joins TRBV7-9 and TRBJ2-7; 8 bases are shared with TRBD2. CDR1 and CDR2 (germline): SEHNR, FQNEAQ (reference sequence). The CDR3 has 14 amino acids. The V and J ends lost 2 bases and 6 bases, in that order; junction bases with no gene match: 6. The CDR3 reads CASSLFERESEQYF. In nucleotides, the CDR3 is TGTGCCAGCAGCTTATTCGAGCGGGAGAGCGAGCAGTACTTC.

The chain is built from TRBV9 and TRBJ1-6, with D perhaps matching TRBD1 (5 bases). Germline V gene sequence: CDR1 SGDLS, CDR2 YYNGEE. V was clipped by 4 bases and J by 7 bases, with 21 bases between them. The CDR3 is 17 amino acids. The CDR3 bases are TGTGCCAGCAGCTCTACGGACACGTCGTGGGGGAATTCACCCCTCCACTTT. It encodes CASSSTDTSWGNSPLHF. The full variable domain, rest sourced from reference TRBV9 and TRBJ1-6, is DSGVTQTPKHLITATGQRVTLRCSPRSGDLSVYWYQQSLDQGLQFLIQYYNGEERAKGNILERFSAQQFPDLHSELNLSSLELGDSALYFCASSSTDTSWGNSPLHFGNGTRLTVT.

In regard to this clone: This CDR3 is also generated by other DNA sequences in the sample. This sequence joins TRBV28 and TRBJ1-6; no definite D call. CDR1 is MDHEN and CDR2 is SYDVKM in the germline V gene. The CDR3 is 16 amino acids. Trimming took 2 bases from V and 0 from J, leaving 8 bases between them. This CDR3 is CASSLGSSSYNSPLHF. As DNA, the CDR3 is TGTGCCAGCAGTTTAGGGTCGAGCTCCTATAATTCACCCCTCCACTTT.

The chain joins TRBV7-9 to TRBJ2-7, with 8 bases lining up with TRBD1. V trimming: 7 bases; J trimming: 2 bases; junction bases outside the gene matches: 10. CDR3 length equals 15 residues. CDR1 and CDR2 from the germline V gene are SEHNR and FQNEAQ (reference sequence). The CDR3 nucleotides read TGTGCCAGCATCCCAGGGGGCGGTACCACCTACGAGCAGTACTTC. This sequence encodes CASIPGGGTTYEQYF. Full variable domain (remainder filled in from reference TRBV7-9 and TRBJ2-7): DTGVSQNPRHKITKRGQNVTFRCDPISEHNRLYWYRQTLGQGPEFLTYFQNEAQLEKSRLLSDRFSAERPKGSFSTLEIQRTEQGDSAMYLCASIPGGGTTYEQYFGPGTRLTVT.

The rearrangement links TRBV4-1 to TRBJ2-7, with 7 nucleotides matching TRBD2. The junction had 5 bases not matched to a gene; V was cut back by 0 bases and J by 3 bases. CDR3 size: 15 residues. The germline V gene has CDR1 MGHRA and CDR2 YSYEKL. The CDR3: CASSQDWGGGYEQYF. DNA of the CDR3: TGCGCCAGCAGCCAAGATTGGGGGGGAGGCTACGAGCAGTACTTC.

The chain combines TRBV11-2 with TRBJ2-7, with 12 bases identical to TRBD2. The CDR3 length is 15 residues. The V and J ends lost 1 base and 6 bases, in that order; junction bases with no gene match: 4. Germline-derived CDR1 and CDR2 are SGHAT and FQNNGV. CDR3 sequence: CASSLVLAGGREQYF. CDR3 sequence (DNA): TGTGCCAGCAGCTTAGTGCTAGCGGGGGGGCGCGAGCAGTACTTC.

This chain links TRBV27 with TRBJ2-7, with a weak D call TRBD1 (6 bases). The V end was cut by 2 bases, the J end by 6 bases, with 8 bases between. CDR3 length: 12 amino acids. Germline loops: CDR1 MNHEY, CDR2 SMNVEV (reference sequence). The CDR3 here is CASSLGGAEQYF. In DNA, the CDR3 is TGTGCCAGCAGTTTAGGGGGCGCCGAGCAGTACTTC.

The chain employs TRBV6-5 and TRBJ2-5, with 7 nucleotides matching TRBD2. V was pared by 0 bases and J by 1 base, with 5 bases of the junction left unmatched. The V gene's germline CDR1 is MNHEY and CDR2 SVGAGI. CDR3 length: 16 amino acids. CDR3 nucleotide sequence: TGTGCCAGCAGTTACTCTTGGCGGGAGCCCCAAGAGACCCAGTACTTC. It yields the protein CASSYSWREPQETQYF.

The table lists this clone with a count of one. This chain connects TRBV5-4 to TRBJ2-5; 8 bases agree with TRBD2. The CDR3 has 15 residues. CDR1 is SGHNT and CDR2 is YYREEE in the germline V gene (reference sequence). Trimming at V came to 3 bases and at J to 0 bases, leaving 4 bases not matched to a gene. The DNA of the CDR3 is TGTGCCAGCAGCTGGGAGCGGGGGTACCAAGAGACCCAGTACTTC. Translated: CASSWERGYQETQYF.

Turning to this clone: In the same sample, other DNA sequences code for this CDR3. This chain links TRBV6-5 with TRBJ2-3, with TRBD2 matching 7 bases. Germline V gene sequence: CDR1 MNHEY, CDR2 SVGAGI. CDR3 length: 15 amino acids. Trimming took 0 bases from V and 1 from J; bases not matched to a gene: 1. The CDR3 DNA is TGTGCCAGCAGTTACTCGGGGGGGGGCACAGATACGCAGTATTTT. Translation gives CASSYSGGGTDTQYF.

In this sample, this clone turned up once. The chain combines TRBV4-3 with TRBJ2-1; D perhaps matches TRBD2 (5 bases). Trimming took 2 bases from V and 9 from J, leaving 11 bases between them. The germline gives CDR1 LGHNA, CDR2 YSLEER. This CDR3 contains 13 residues. CDR3 protein: CASSQQTKTEQFF. DNA of the CDR3: TGCGCCAGCAGCCAACAGACTAAAACTGAGCAGTTCTTC.

The rearrangement joins TRBV4-2 to TRBJ1-2; D might be TRBD1 (5 bases). This CDR3 comprises 17 residues. With 3 bases removed from V and 4 bases from J, the gap between germline ends came to 21 bases. Per germline, CDR1 LGHNA and CDR2 YNFKEQ. CDR3 bases: TGTGCCAGCAGCCAGGACGCACTGGACACGGAATTCTATGGCTACACCTTC. Encoded protein: CASSQDALDTEFYGYTF.

The chain combines TRBV9 with TRBJ2-3, with 10 bases aligning to TRBD2. The CDR3 loop spans 17 amino acids. Germline V gene lookup returns CDR1 SGDLS and CDR2 YYNGEE. The trim removed 0 bases at V and 2 bases at J, leaving 6 bases unmatched. In DNA form, the CDR3 reads TGTGCCAGCAGCGTAGCGACTAGCGGGCGCTACACAGATACGCAGTATTTT. This codes for CASSVATSGRYTDTQYF.

The chain uses TRBV7-9 and TRBJ1-4; no reliable D call. Germline CDR1 and CDR2: SEHNR and FQNEAQ (reference sequence). V was shortened by 1 base and J by 3 bases, with 18 bases between the two germline ends. The CDR3 sequence is 18 residues long. The CDR3 sequence: CASSLEVGLGGSNEKLFF. As DNA, the CDR3 is TGTGCCAGCAGCTTAGAGGTCGGGCTGGGCGGATCTAATGAAAAACTGTTTTTT.

The CDR3 loop is CASSFQLAGGPSSYNEQFF. The CDR3 DNA is TGTGCCAGCAGCTTCCAGCTAGCGGGGGGCCCAAGCTCCTACAATGAGCAGTTCTTC. V and J are TRBV11-2 and TRBJ2-1; the match to TRBD2 covers 11 bases. This CDR3 spans 19 amino acids. The germline V gene has CDR1 SGHAT and CDR2 FQNNGV. The V gene end was trimmed by 3 bases and the J gene end by 0 bases; junction bases not matched to a gene: 10.

The chain joins TRBV7-9 to TRBJ2-7, with D possibly matching TRBD2 (6 bases). V was clipped by 4 bases and J by 5 bases, with 18 bases between them. There are 15 residues in the CDR3. The V gene's germline CDR1 is SEHNR and CDR2 FQNEAQ (reference sequence). CDR3 coding DNA: TGTGCCAGCAGCTCCGTCGGGACTGCTGTTGACGAGCAGTACTTC. This translates into CASSSVGTAVDEQYF.

This sequence joins TRBV2 and TRBJ2-2; D gene ambiguous. V lost 3 bases and J lost 7, with 6 bases in between. This CDR3 comprises 12 residues. Germline CDR1 is SNHLY and CDR2 is FYNNEI. In nucleotides, the CDR3 is TGTGCCAGCAGTGATCGATACGGGGAGCTGTTTTTT. It is translated as CASSDRYGELFF.

J is TRBJ2-1 and V is TRBV15, with TRBD1 as a possible D gene (5 bases). The germline CDR1 and CDR2 sequences are LNHNV and YYDKDF (reference sequence). This CDR3 spans 13 amino acids. V was cut by 8 bases and J by 3 bases, with 11 bases left in between. The DNA of the CDR3 is TGTGCCACCGCCCAAGGGGACTACAATGAGCAGTTCTTC. This codes for CATAQGDYNEQFF.

The rearrangement links TRBV27 to TRBJ1-2; D perhaps matches TRBD1 (6 bases). The germline V and J ends were trimmed by 3 bases and 4 bases, with 12 bases remaining between them. Per germline, CDR1 MNHEY and CDR2 SMNVEV (reference sequence). The CDR3 consists of 14 residues. CDR3 in amino acids: CASSFQGSIYGYTF. DNA of the CDR3: TGTGCCAGCAGTTTTCAGGGGTCCATCTATGGCTACACCTTC.

The J gene is TRBJ2-2, the V gene TRBV4-2; 7 bases line up with TRBD2. The J segment lost 4 bases and the V segment lost 5 bases, leaving 10 bases of the junction unmatched. CDR1 is LGHNA, CDR2 YNFKEQ, per germline. This CDR3 is 16 amino acids long. CDR3 protein: CASSDVSTSITGELFF. CDR3 coding DNA: TGTGCCAGCAGCGACGTATCGACTAGCATCACCGGGGAGCTGTTTTTT.

This chain connects TRBV5-4 to TRBJ2-3; the match to TRBD1 covers 11 bases. Trimming took 2 bases from V and 6 from J; bases not matched to a gene: 5. Germline loops: CDR1 SGHNT, CDR2 YYREEE (reference sequence). The CDR3 totals 15 residues. In nucleotides, the CDR3 is TGTGCCAGCAGCTTCTCCGGGACAGGGGGGGATACGCAGTATTTT. It is translated as CASSFSGTGGDTQYF. Supplemented by reference TRBV5-4 and TRBJ2-3, the full variable domain reads ETGVTQSPTHLIKTRGQQVTLRCSSQSGHNTVSWYQQALGQGPQFIFQYYREEENGRGNFPPRFSGLQFPNYSSELNVNALELDDSALYLCASSFSGTGGDTQYFGPGTRLTVL.